The 28 T cell receptor beta chains presented below share a single source sample, sequenced in a study of blood T cell repertoires in COVID-19. Generated by immunoSEQ multiplex PCR, the TCRdb table keeps only in-frame clones and is missing some. This sample has tens of thousands of clones, with over 75% found just once. Material for sequencing was peripheral blood. The origin of the receptors is a woman aged 55-70 years with acute or convalescent COVID-19.

The chain uses TRBV7-3 and TRBJ2-2, with D unresolved. The ends were cut back, 0 bases at V and 3 bases at J, with 8 bases in the middle. There are 15 residues in the CDR3. The germline CDR1 and CDR2 sequences are SGHTA and FQGTGA. CDR3 sequence: CASSLTVSDTGELFF. CDR3 bases: TGTGCCAGCAGCTTAACGGTTTCAGACACCGGGGAGCTGTTTTTT.

The CDR3 DNA sequence: TGTGCCAGCACCCCTAATTTCGGGAATGAGCAGTTCTTC. This translates into CASTPNFGNEQFF. The genes are TRBV9 and TRBJ2-1, with D uncertain. Deletions cut 6 bases from V and 7 bases from J, with 14 bases between. From germline, CDR1 is SGDLS and CDR2 YYNGEE. The CDR3 consists of 13 residues.

This clone was seen just once. This chain joins TRBV5-4 and TRBJ2-3; perhaps TRBD2 as D (6 bases). The CDR3 totals 13 residues. The germline V gene encodes CDR1 SGHNT and CDR2 YYREEE (reference sequence). V lost 3 bases and J lost 6, with 11 bases in between. CDR3 region: CASSWGDRDTQYF. CDR3 DNA sequence: TGTGCCAGCAGCTGGGGGGATAGGGATACGCAGTATTTT.

The CDR3 bases are TGCGCCAGCAGCTTGTTTACAGACGAGAATGAAAAACTGTTTTTT. The encoded protein is CASSLFTDENEKLFF. The chain is built from TRBV5-1 and TRBJ1-4; D gene unclear. Germline assignment: CDR1 SGHRS and CDR2 YFSETQ. This CDR3 contains 15 residues. V was clipped by 1 base and J by 5 bases, with 12 bases between them.

This sequence joins TRBV5-5 and TRBJ1-5, with a tentative D call TRBD1 (5 bases). Germline values: CDR1 SGHKS, CDR2 YYEKEE (reference sequence). This CDR3 region has 12 residues. V was trimmed by 0 bases and J by 13 bases, leaving 11 bases between them. CDR3 protein: CASSLGTGEQHF. Written as DNA, the CDR3 is TGTGCCAGCAGCTTGGGGACGGGGGAGCAGCATTTT. Based on the CDR3 plus reference TRBV5-5 and TRBJ1-5, the full variable domain is DAGVTQSPTHLIKTRGQQVTLRCSPISGHKSVSWYQQVLGQGPQFIFQYYEKEERGRGNFPDRFSARQFPNYSSELNVNALLLGDSALYLCASSLGTGEQHFGDGTRLSIL.

The genes are TRBV6-1 and TRBJ1-5, with D uncertain. In germline, CDR1 is MNHNS, CDR2 SASEGT. V was pared by 3 bases and J by 0 bases, with 9 bases between. This CDR3 has 15 residues. CDR3 residues: CASSDVQYSNQPQHF. CDR3 nucleotides: TGTGCCAGCAGTGACGTACAATATAGCAATCAGCCCCAGCATTTT.

The J gene is TRBJ1-5, the V gene TRBV27, with 9 bases matching TRBD1. This CDR3 has 15 amino acids. Germline CDR1 is MNHEY and CDR2 is SMNVEV (reference sequence). Trimming removed 3 bases from V and 7 bases from J; junction bases left unmatched: 7. In DNA form, the CDR3 reads TGTGCCAGCAGTTTTCAGGGGACAGGGAACCAGCCCCAGCATTTT. This codes for CASSFQGTGNQPQHF.

The CDR3 protein is CASSYAGSYNEQFF. In DNA form, the CDR3 reads TGTGCCAGCAGTTACGCGGGCTCCTACAATGAGCAGTTCTTC. The chain links TRBV6-5 to TRBJ2-1; a weak D match, TRBD2 (5 bases). Germline CDR1 MNHEY, CDR2 SVGAGI. The CDR3 length is 14 residues. Trimming removed 2 bases from V and 0 bases from J, with 5 bases in between.

The CDR3 DNA reads TGCGCCAGCAGCCAAGACACAGGGGCTGTGACCTATGGCTACACCTTC. It yields the protein CASSQDTGAVTYGYTF. This chain links TRBV4-1 with TRBJ1-2; TRBD1 aligns across 7 bases. This CDR3 is 16 amino acids long. Germline CDR1 reads MGHRA; CDR2 reads YSYEKL. After removal of 0 bases from V and 4 bases from J, the junction contained 8 bases not matched to a gene.

This clone was seen once. The chain recombines TRBV7-3 with TRBJ1-2, with TRBD1 identical over 8 bases. V dropped 1 base and J dropped 2; count of bases not matched to a gene: 3. The CDR3 is 15 residues long. The germline CDR1 and CDR2 sequences are SGHTA and FQGTGA. CDR3 loop: CASSLNPGGNYGYTF. For the CDR3, the DNA is TGTGCCAGCAGCTTAAATCCAGGGGGCAACTATGGCTACACCTTC.

V gene TRBV19 combines with J gene TRBJ2-7; tentative D call: TRBD2 (5 bases). V lost 5 bases to trimming and J lost 7 bases, with 18 bases between them. This CDR3 has 14 residues. Germline V gene sequence: CDR1 LNHDA, CDR2 SQIVND (reference sequence). The CDR3 bases are TGTGCCAGTAGTCAAGCGGCGGTCCTAGGGGAGCAGTACTTC. This translates into CASSQAAVLGEQYF. Full variable domain (outside the CDR3, taken from reference TRBV19 and TRBJ2-7): DGGITQSPKYLFRKEGQNVTLSCEQNLNHDAMYWYRQDPGQGLRLIYYSQIVNDFQKGDIAEGYSVSREKKESFPLTVTSAQKNPTAFYLCASSQAAVLGEQYFGPGTRLTVT.

This chain joins TRBV11-2 and TRBJ1-2; the D is unclear. This CDR3 contains 15 residues. The germline V and J ends were trimmed by 2 bases and 8 bases, with 18 bases remaining between them. Looked up from germline, CDR1 is SGHAT and CDR2 is FQNNGV. CDR3 sequence reads: CASSLLGGRKPGYTF. As DNA, the CDR3 is TGTGCCAGCAGCTTACTAGGCGGTCGAAAGCCCGGCTACACCTTC.

The V and J genes are TRBV29-1 and TRBJ2-5; 7 nucleotides align to TRBD2. The ends lost 6 bases at V and 3 bases at J; junction bases unmatched: 13. The CDR3 is 15 amino acids. CDR1 is SQVTM and CDR2 is ANQGSEA in the germline V gene. The CDR3 sequence is CSVRGGSSGKETQYF. The CDR3 DNA is TGCAGCGTGAGGGGAGGGTCTAGCGGAAAAGAGACCCAGTACTTC.

V is TRBV3-1 (or the pseudogene TRBV3-2) and J is TRBJ1-4; 10 bases line up with TRBD1. Germline V gives CDR1 LGHDT, CDR2 YNNKEL (reference sequence). Losses at the gene ends were 5 bases for V and 6 bases for J; bases not matched to a gene: 21. The CDR3 covers 20 residues. CDR3 DNA sequence: TGTGCCAGCAGCAAAATTGCCGGGACAGGGGATGCACAAGAATATGAAAAACTGTTTTTT. Translation gives CASSKIAGTGDAQEYEKLFF.

J is TRBJ2-2 and V is TRBV6-1; D is unclear. Germline assignment: CDR1 MNHNS and CDR2 SASEGT. The CDR3 is 19 residues long. V lost 1 base and J 0 bases, leaving 18 bases between the germline ends. The CDR3 loop is CASSEEVGSHFANTGELFF. The CDR3 DNA reads as TGTGCCAGCAGTGAAGAGGTGGGCAGTCACTTCGCGAACACCGGGGAGCTGTTTTTT.

This clone was observed a few times. The V gene is TRBV3-1 (or the pseudogene TRBV3-2), the J gene TRBJ1-2; 9 bases match TRBD1. The junction had 9 bases not matched to a gene; V was cut back by 2 bases and J by 8 bases. In germline, CDR1 is LGHDT, CDR2 YNNKEL (reference sequence). CDR3 length: 15 amino acids. Here the CDR3 reads CASSQRYNRGQGYTF. CDR3 DNA: TGTGCCAGCAGCCAACGTTATAACAGGGGGCAGGGCTACACCTTC.

This chain connects TRBV6-2 or TRBV6-3 to TRBJ2-7; the match to TRBD2 covers 9 bases. Germline V gives CDR1 MNHEY, CDR2 SVGEGT. V lost 6 bases, J lost 3 bases, and 12 bases stayed unmatched. The CDR3 contains 16 residues. Here the CDR3 reads CASSRGPSGMIYEQYF. The CDR3 DNA sequence: TGTGCCAGCAGCCGGGGCCCTAGCGGGATGATCTACGAGCAGTACTTC.

The chain combines TRBV18 with TRBJ1-2, with 7 bases lining up with TRBD1. The V gene end was trimmed by 0 bases and the J gene end by 7 bases; junction bases not matched to a gene: 11. Germline CDR1 reads KGHSH; CDR2 reads LQKENI. The length of the CDR3 is 16 residues. As DNA, the CDR3 is TGTGCCAGCTCACCACCCTCACAGGGGTTTTTTTCTGGCTACACCTTC. As protein: CASSPPSQGFFSGYTF.

CDR3: CASRKQGAGTLIEQYF. As DNA, the CDR3 is TGTGCCAGCAGAAAACAGGGGGCCGGTACGTTAATCGAGCAGTACTTC. The chain carries TRBV28 and TRBJ2-7, with 9 bases aligning to TRBD1. Germline assignment: CDR1 MDHEN and CDR2 SYDVKM. V shed 6 bases and J 6 bases; nucleotides not matched to a gene: 15. The CDR3 has 16 amino acids.

This clone was detected only a few times. This chain links TRBV5-6 with TRBJ2-7; D might be TRBD2 (5 bases). The germline CDR1 and CDR2 sequences are SGHDT and YYEEEE. The CDR3 extends over 15 amino acids. The V end was cut by 2 bases, the J end by 0 bases, with 12 bases between. The CDR3 sequence: CASSFLGRNSYEQYF. The CDR3 coding sequence is TGTGCCAGCAGCTTCTTAGGGAGAAACTCCTACGAGCAGTACTTC.

V is TRBV4-1 and J is TRBJ1-5; 7 nucleotides match TRBD1. The CDR3 runs to 15 residues. Per germline, CDR1 MGHRA and CDR2 YSYEKL. With 4 bases clipped from V and 7 bases from J, the junction kept 10 bases outside the gene matches. CDR3 sequence: CASSPVGGQRQPQHF. The CDR3 region has the DNA TGCGCCAGCAGCCCCGTGGGGGGACAGCGCCAGCCCCAGCATTTT.

The chain is built from TRBV5-1 and TRBJ1-5; TRBD1 agrees at 9 bases. CDR1 is SGHRS and CDR2 is YFSETQ in the germline V gene. With V trimmed by 0 bases and J by 6 bases, 4 bases remained unmatched. This CDR3 region has 15 residues. The CDR3 DNA follows: TGCGCCAGCAGCTTGGGACAGGGGGACGGTCAGCCCCAGCATTTT. Translating gives CASSLGQGDGQPQHF.

This clone was seen just once. The CDR3 sequence is CASSSAEGRGYGYTF. CDR3 DNA: TGTGCCAGCAGCTCCGCCGAAGGTCGGGGCTATGGCTACACCTTC. The chain carries TRBV7-8 and TRBJ1-2; D ambiguous. The V end lost 4 bases, the J end lost 4 bases, and 16 bases lay between the germline ends. Germline CDR1 reads SGHVS; CDR2 reads FQNEAQ. The CDR3 is 15 amino acids.

This clone appeared a few times. The V gene is TRBV30, the J gene TRBJ1-2, with D unclear. V lost 5 bases, J lost 1 base, and 5 bases lay in between. The CDR3 has 11 residues. In germline, CDR1 is GTSNPN, CDR2 SVGIG (reference sequence). The CDR3 protein is CAWGRNYGYTF. The CDR3 DNA reads TGTGCCTGGGGCCGTAACTATGGCTACACCTTC.

V and J are TRBV5-1 and TRBJ1-4; no clear D gene. Germline CDR1 is SGHRS and CDR2 is YFSETQ. V was cut by 1 base and J by 7 bases, with 14 bases left in between. CDR3 length equals 15 residues. In nucleotides, the CDR3 is TGCGCCAGCAGCTTGACCCGACAAGGAGGTGAAAAACTGTTTTTT. This sequence encodes CASSLTRQGGEKLFF.

The rearrangement joins TRBV28 to TRBJ2-3; D is uncertain. The CDR3 has 13 amino acids. V lost 2 bases, J lost 4 bases, and 7 bases lay in between. The V gene's germline CDR1 is MDHEN and CDR2 SYDVKM. The CDR3 is CASSLEVPDTQYF. CDR3 sequence (DNA): TGTGCCAGCAGTTTAGAGGTTCCAGATACGCAGTATTTT.

The chain couples TRBV30 to TRBJ1-2, with a tentative D call TRBD1 (5 bases). Trimming stripped 1 base from V and 5 bases from J, with 17 bases between. The CDR3 has 15 amino acids. Germline V gene data show CDR1 as GTSNPN and CDR2 as SVGIG (reference sequence). CDR3 bases: TGTGCCTGGAGTGGGGGCATTCCACCCACGTATGGCTACACCTTC. Its translation: CAWSGGIPPTYGYTF.

V is TRBV5-5 and J is TRBJ1-1, with no clear D. Looked up from germline, CDR1 is SGHKS and CDR2 is YYEKEE (reference sequence). The CDR3 sequence is 15 residues long. The V end lost 1 base, the J end lost 1 base, and 11 bases lay between the germline ends. As DNA, the CDR3 is TGTGCCAGCAGCTTGTTCCCCAGTGGGAACACTGAAGCTTTCTTT. This gives the protein CASSLFPSGNTEAFF.